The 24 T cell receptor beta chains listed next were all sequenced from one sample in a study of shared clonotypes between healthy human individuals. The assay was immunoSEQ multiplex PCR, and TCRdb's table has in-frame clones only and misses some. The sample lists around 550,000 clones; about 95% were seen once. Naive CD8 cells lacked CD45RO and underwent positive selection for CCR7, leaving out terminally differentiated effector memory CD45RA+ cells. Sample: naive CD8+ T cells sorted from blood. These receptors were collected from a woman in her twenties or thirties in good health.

In DNA form, the CDR3 reads TGTGCCAGCAGCTTGGCCCGTACCTTATCTAATGAAAAACTGTTTTTT. The encoded protein is CASSLARTLSNEKLFF. V is TRBV5-6 and J is TRBJ1-4, with no clear D. The length of the CDR3 is 16 residues. CDR1 and CDR2 from the germline V gene are SGHDT and YYEEEE. V shed 0 bases and J shed 3 bases, with 12 bases lying between them.

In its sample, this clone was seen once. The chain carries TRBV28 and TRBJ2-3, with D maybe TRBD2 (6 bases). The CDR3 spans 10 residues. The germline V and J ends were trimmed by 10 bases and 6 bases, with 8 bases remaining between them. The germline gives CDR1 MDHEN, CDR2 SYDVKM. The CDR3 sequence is CAISGDTQYF. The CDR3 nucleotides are TGTGCCATCAGCGGGGATACGCAGTATTTT.

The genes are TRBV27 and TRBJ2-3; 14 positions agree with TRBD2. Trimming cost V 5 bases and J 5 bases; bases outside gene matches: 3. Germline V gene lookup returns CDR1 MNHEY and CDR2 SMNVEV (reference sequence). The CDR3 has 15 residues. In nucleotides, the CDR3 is TGTGCCAGCAGTGCCGGGACTAGCGGGAGAGATACGCAGTATTTT. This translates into CASSAGTSGRDTQYF.

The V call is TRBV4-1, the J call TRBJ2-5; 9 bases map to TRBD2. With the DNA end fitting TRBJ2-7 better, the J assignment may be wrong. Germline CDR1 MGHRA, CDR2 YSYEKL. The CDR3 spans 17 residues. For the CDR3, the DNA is TGCGCCAGCAGCCAATCGGGACTAGCCCTGGGGAGTTACGAGCAGTACTTC. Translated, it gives CASSQSGLALGSYEQYF.

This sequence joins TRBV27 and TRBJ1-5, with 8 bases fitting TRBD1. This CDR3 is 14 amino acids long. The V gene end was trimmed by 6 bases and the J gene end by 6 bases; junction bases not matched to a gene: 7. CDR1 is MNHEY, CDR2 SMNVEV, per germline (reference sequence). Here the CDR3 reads CASSLGRGLQPQHF. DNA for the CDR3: TGTGCCAGCAGCCTGGGCAGGGGGCTTCAGCCCCAGCATTTT.

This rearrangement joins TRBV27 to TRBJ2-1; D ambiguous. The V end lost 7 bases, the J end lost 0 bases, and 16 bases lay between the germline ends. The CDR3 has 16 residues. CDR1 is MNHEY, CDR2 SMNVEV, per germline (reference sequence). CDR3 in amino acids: CASTSDHPGSYNEQFF. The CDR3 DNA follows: TGTGCCAGCACCTCGGATCACCCTGGCTCCTACAATGAGCAGTTCTTC.

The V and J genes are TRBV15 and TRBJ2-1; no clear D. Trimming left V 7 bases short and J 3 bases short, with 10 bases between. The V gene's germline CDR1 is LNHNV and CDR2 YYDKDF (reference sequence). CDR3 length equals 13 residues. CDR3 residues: CATTLSDYNEQFF. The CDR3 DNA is TGTGCCACCACCCTTAGTGACTACAATGAGCAGTTCTTC.

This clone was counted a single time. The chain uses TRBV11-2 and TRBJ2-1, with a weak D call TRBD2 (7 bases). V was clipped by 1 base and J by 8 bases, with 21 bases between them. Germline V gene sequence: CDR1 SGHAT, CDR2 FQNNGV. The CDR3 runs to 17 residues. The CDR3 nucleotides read TGTGCCAGCAGCTTAGCGCCCAAATTTAAGGGGGGGGATGAGCAGTTCTTC. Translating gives CASSLAPKFKGGDEQFF.

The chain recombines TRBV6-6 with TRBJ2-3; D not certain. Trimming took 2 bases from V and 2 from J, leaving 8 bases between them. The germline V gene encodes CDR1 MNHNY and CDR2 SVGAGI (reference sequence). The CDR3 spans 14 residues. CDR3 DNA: TGTGCCAGCAGTTACAGCCAATTCACAGATACGCAGTATTTT. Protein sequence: CASSYSQFTDTQYF.

The CDR3 DNA reads TGTGCCAGTAGTATAGGAGGGGACAGGGGCTTCAATGAGCAGTTCTTC. Its protein product is CASSIGGDRGFNEQFF. The genes are TRBV19 and TRBJ2-1; 10 bases map to TRBD1. CDR3 size: 16 residues. Germline CDR1 and CDR2: LNHDA and SQIVND (reference sequence). The ends lost 1 base at V and 6 bases at J; junction bases unmatched: 6.

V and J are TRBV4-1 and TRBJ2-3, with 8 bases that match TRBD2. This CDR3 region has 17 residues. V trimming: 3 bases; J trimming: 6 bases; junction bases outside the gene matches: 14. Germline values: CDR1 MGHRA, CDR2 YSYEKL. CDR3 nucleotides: TGCGCCAGCAGCCAGGGGGCACCCAGCGGGGGCTCGGATACGCAGTATTTT. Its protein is CASSQGAPSGGSDTQYF.

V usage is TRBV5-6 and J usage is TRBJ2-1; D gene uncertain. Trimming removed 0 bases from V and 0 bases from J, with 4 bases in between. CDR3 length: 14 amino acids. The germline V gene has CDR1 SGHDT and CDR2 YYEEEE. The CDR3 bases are TGTGCCAGCAGCTTGGGAGTCTCCTACAATGAGCAGTTCTTC. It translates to CASSLGVSYNEQFF.

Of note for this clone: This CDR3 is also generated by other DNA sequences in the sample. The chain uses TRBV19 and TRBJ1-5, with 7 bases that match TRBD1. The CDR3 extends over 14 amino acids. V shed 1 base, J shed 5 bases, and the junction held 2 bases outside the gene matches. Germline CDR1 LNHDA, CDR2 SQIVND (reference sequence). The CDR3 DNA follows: TGTGCCAGTAGTATAGGACAGGGTTATCAGCCCCAGCATTTT. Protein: CASSIGQGYQPQHF.

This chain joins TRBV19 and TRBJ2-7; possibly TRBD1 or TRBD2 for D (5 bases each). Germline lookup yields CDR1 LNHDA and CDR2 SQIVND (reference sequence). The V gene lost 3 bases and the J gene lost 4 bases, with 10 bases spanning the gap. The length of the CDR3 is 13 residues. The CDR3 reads CASSIGGEYEQYF. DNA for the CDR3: TGTGCCAGTAGTATTGGGGGAGAGTACGAGCAGTACTTC.

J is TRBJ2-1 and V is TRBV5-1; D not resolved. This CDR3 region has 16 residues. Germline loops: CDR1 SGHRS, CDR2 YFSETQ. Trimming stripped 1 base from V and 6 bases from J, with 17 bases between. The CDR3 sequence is CASSLRERLGFNEQFF. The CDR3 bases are TGCGCCAGCAGCTTGCGTGAGCGCCTCGGATTCAATGAGCAGTTCTTC.

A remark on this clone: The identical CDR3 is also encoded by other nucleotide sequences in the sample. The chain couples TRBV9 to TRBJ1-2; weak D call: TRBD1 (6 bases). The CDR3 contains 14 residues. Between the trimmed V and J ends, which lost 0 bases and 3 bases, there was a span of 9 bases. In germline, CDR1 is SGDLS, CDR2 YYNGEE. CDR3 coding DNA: TGTGCCAGCAGCGTAGGTTCAGGGGACTATGGCTACACCTTC. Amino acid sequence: CASSVGSGDYGYTF.

CDR3 nucleotide sequence: TGCGCCAGCAGCCAAGCTAACAGGGGGCAGGGCGAGCAGTACTTC. Amino acids: CASSQANRGQGEQYF. This sequence joins TRBV4-1 and TRBJ2-7; 9 nucleotides agree with TRBD1. Germline V gives CDR1 MGHRA, CDR2 YSYEKL. With V trimmed by 1 base and J by 6 bases, 7 bases remained unmatched. The CDR3 is made up of 15 amino acids.

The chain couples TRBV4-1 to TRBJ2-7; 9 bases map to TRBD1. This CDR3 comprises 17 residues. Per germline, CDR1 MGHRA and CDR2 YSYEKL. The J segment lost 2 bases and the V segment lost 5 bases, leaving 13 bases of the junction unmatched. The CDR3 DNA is TGCGCCAGCAGCTATCGCTCGTCGGGACAGGGAACCTACGAGCAGTACTTC. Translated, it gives CASSYRSSGQGTYEQYF.

The CDR3 region is CASRGSGSPPYEQYF. The CDR3 DNA sequence: TGTGCCAGCAGAGGTAGCGGGAGCCCCCCCTACGAGCAGTACTTC. The V and J genes are TRBV5-4 and TRBJ2-7; 9 bases line up with TRBD2. CDR1 SGHNT and CDR2 YYREEE come from the germline V gene (reference sequence). V lost 5 bases, J lost 2 bases, and 8 bases stayed unmatched. This CDR3 region has 15 residues.

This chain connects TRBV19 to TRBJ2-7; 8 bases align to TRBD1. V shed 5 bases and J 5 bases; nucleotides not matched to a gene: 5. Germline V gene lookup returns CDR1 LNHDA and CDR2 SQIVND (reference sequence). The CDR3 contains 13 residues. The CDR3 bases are TGTGCCAGTAGTGTGGACAGGGCCCACGAGCAGTACTTC. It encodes CASSVDRAHEQYF.

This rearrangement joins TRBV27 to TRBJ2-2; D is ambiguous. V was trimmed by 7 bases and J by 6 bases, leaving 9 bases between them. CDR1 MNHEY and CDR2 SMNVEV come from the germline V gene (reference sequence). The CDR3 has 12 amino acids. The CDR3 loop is CASNVGSGELFF. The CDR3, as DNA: TGTGCCAGCAATGTGGGTTCCGGGGAGCTGTTTTTT.

The CDR3 DNA follows: TGTGCCAGTACTCAGTCGGAGATTGCAACTAATGAAAAACTGTTTTTT. Protein sequence: CASTQSEIATNEKLFF. The chain uses TRBV19 and TRBJ1-4; no clear D. V gave up 7 bases and J gave up 0 bases, with 15 bases separating them. The CDR3 is made up of 16 amino acids. Germline V CDR1 and CDR2: LNHDA, SQIVND (reference sequence).

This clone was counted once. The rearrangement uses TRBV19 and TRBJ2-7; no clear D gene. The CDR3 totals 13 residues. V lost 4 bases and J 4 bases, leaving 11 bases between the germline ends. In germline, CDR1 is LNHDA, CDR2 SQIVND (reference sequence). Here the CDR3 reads CASSTSLSYEQYF. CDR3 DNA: TGTGCCAGTAGTACCTCCTTAAGTTACGAGCAGTACTTC.

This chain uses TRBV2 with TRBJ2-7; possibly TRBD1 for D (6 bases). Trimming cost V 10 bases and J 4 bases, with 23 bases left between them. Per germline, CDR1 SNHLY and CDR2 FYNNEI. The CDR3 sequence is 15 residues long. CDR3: CATTKVTGRLYEQYF. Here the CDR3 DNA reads TGTGCCACCACAAAAGTGACAGGCAGGCTGTACGAGCAGTACTTC.